Below are 27 T cell receptor beta chains sequenced from a single sample in a study of shared clonotypes between healthy human individuals. Assay: immunoSEQ multiplex PCR; the TCRdb copy retains only in-frame clones and omits some. Here the sample spans 2 million or so clones, approximately 95% being singletons. CD45RO-negative, CCR7-positively selected cells formed the naive CD8 fraction, excluding terminally differentiated effector memory CD45RA+ cells. The sample was naive CD8+ T cells sorted from blood. These receptors came from a man younger than 35 in good health.

The gene calls are TRBV5-3 and TRBJ1-3; no clear D gene. TRBV5-3 is filed as an ORF, its function uncertain. Trimming cost V 4 bases and J 0 bases, with 8 bases left between them. The CDR3 extends over 14 amino acids. The chain's CDR3 is CARSQVYSGNTIYF. The CDR3, as DNA: TGTGCCAGAAGCCAGGTTTACTCTGGAAACACCATATATTTT.

The genes are TRBV4-1 and TRBJ2-3; D is unresolved. Trimming removed 0 bases at V and 2 bases at J, with 6 bases between. Germline CDR1 and CDR2: MGHRA and YSYEKL. The CDR3 is made up of 14 amino acids. In nucleotides, the CDR3 is TGCGCCAGCAGCCAAGATCAAACCACAGATACGCAGTATTTT. Translation gives CASSQDQTTDTQYF.

This clone came up once. The chain is built from TRBV5-1 and TRBJ2-1; maybe TRBD1 (6 bases). This CDR3 contains 15 residues. Germline V gene lookup returns CDR1 SGHRS and CDR2 YFSETQ. With 3 bases removed from V and 4 bases from J, the gap between germline ends came to 14 bases. CDR3 bases: TGCGCCAGCAGCTGGACAGCCGGAGCGTACAATGAGCAGTTCTTC. Encoded protein: CASSWTAGAYNEQFF.

The V and J genes are TRBV7-6 and TRBJ1-2; TRBD1 matches 8 bases. The CDR3 length is 15 residues. The junction had 4 bases not matched to a gene; V was cut back by 0 bases and J by 4 bases. Looked up from germline, CDR1 is SGHVS and CDR2 is FNYEAQ. CDR3 sequence reads: CASSLAIQGGYGYTF. DNA for the CDR3: TGTGCCAGCAGCTTAGCTATACAGGGGGGCTATGGCTACACCTTC.

The rearrangement joins TRBV19 to TRBJ2-7; 14 nucleotides align to TRBD2. This CDR3 region has 13 residues. Germline V gene data show CDR1 as LNHDA and CDR2 as SQIVND (reference sequence). V gave up 9 bases and J gave up 9 bases; unmatched junction bases: 7. The CDR3 DNA is TGTGCCAGCGGGACTAGCGGGGGAGAGGCGCAGTACTTC. It translates to CASGTSGGEAQYF.

This clone appeared a single time. The chain employs TRBV7-4 and TRBJ2-7; 12 positions match TRBD1. V lost 3 bases and J lost 3; bases outside the gene matches: 9. The CDR3 extends over 17 amino acids. Looked up from germline, CDR1 is SGHVT and CDR2 is SQSDAQ. The CDR3 coding sequence is TGTGCCAGCAGCTTCCCGGGACAGGGGGCGATGGGCTACGAGCAGTACTTC. Residues: CASSFPGQGAMGYEQYF.

V is TRBV5-4 and J is TRBJ2-1; D is possibly TRBD2 (5 bases). CDR1 is SGHNT, CDR2 YYREEE, per germline (reference sequence). Trimming left V 1 base short and J 1 base short, with 9 bases between. The CDR3 extends over 15 amino acids. CDR3 DNA: TGTGCCAGCAGCTTGATACTAGGTTCCTACAATGAGCAGTTCTTC. It encodes CASSLILGSYNEQFF.

V usage is TRBV6-5 and J usage is TRBJ2-3; no definite D call. CDR1 and CDR2 (germline): MNHEY, SVGAGI. The V gene lost 4 bases and the J gene lost 4 bases, with 12 bases spanning the gap. This CDR3 comprises 14 residues. The CDR3 loop is CASSFGSGADTQYF. CDR3 nucleotides: TGTGCCAGCAGTTTCGGGTCCGGCGCAGATACGCAGTATTTT.

As concerns this clone: Other DNA sequences within the sample encode an identical CDR3. CDR3 sequence: CASSLITAYEQYF. The CDR3 DNA sequence: TGTGCCAGCAGTTTAATTACCGCCTACGAGCAGTACTTC. This chain uses TRBV28 with TRBJ2-7, with D hard to call. The V end lost 2 bases, the J end lost 2 bases, and 7 bases lay between the germline ends. The germline V gene has CDR1 MDHEN and CDR2 SYDVKM. The CDR3 runs 13 residues.

This chain uses TRBV9 with TRBJ2-2, with a possible D match to TRBD1 (5 bases). V was trimmed by 0 bases and J by 3 bases, leaving 15 bases between them. CDR3 length: 17 amino acids. Germline CDR1 SGDLS, CDR2 YYNGEE. CDR3 sequence (DNA): TGTGCCAGCAGCGTAGAGGGTGGGGCGGAGTACACCGGGGAGCTGTTTTTT. The encoded protein is CASSVEGGAEYTGELFF.

The CDR3 DNA sequence: TGTGCCAGCAGCAGCCGGGACAGGGTTGACACCCAGTACTTC. This gives the protein CASSSRDRVDTQYF. The rearrangement links TRBV13 to TRBJ2-5, with 9 nucleotides matching TRBD1. This CDR3 has 14 amino acids. Looked up from germline, CDR1 is PRHDT and CDR2 is FYEKMQ (reference sequence). The V segment lost 5 bases and the J segment 8 bases; nucleotides outside the gene matches: 9.

This clone was found once. The chain has TRBV2 and TRBJ2-5, with D perhaps TRBD1 or TRBD2 (5 bases each). The V end was cut by 6 bases, the J end by 5 bases, with 16 bases between. Per germline, CDR1 SNHLY and CDR2 FYNNEI. The CDR3 has 14 residues. The CDR3 bases are TGTGCCAGCAGCCGGGGACGGAATGAGGAGACCCAGTACTTC. Amino acids: CASSRGRNEETQYF. Full variable domain (remainder filled in from reference TRBV2 and TRBJ2-5): EPEVTQTPSHQVTQMGQEVILRCVPISNHLYFYWYRQILGQKVEFLVSFYNNEISEKSEIFDDQFSVERPDGSNFTLKIRSTKLEDSAMYFCASSRGRNEETQYFGPGTRLLVL.

V gene TRBV6-5 combines with J gene TRBJ1-2; no firm D call. CDR3 length equals 16 residues. V dropped 2 bases and J dropped 0 bases, with 13 bases sitting between them. The V gene's germline CDR1 is MNHEY and CDR2 SVGAGI. The CDR3 DNA reads as TGTGCCAGCAGTTACGGTGTTTGGAGAGCTAACTATGGCTACACCTTC. The encoded protein is CASSYGVWRANYGYTF.

The chain links TRBV10-1 to TRBJ1-1; D is unclear. The germline V gene encodes CDR1 WNHNN and CDR2 SYGVQD (reference sequence). Trimming stripped 4 bases from V and 1 base from J, with 4 bases between. There are 12 residues in the CDR3. For the CDR3, the DNA is TGCGCCAGCAGTGGACCGAACACTGAAGCTTTCTTT. Translation: CASSGPNTEAFF.

This chain joins TRBV30 and TRBJ2-7; 9 positions match TRBD1. The CDR3 spans 14 residues. The germline V gene has CDR1 GTSNPN and CDR2 SVGIG (reference sequence). V was clipped by 3 bases and J by 2 bases; unmatched bases: 5. CDR3 nucleotides: TGTGCCTGGAGCGACGACAGGGGGGCCTACGAGCAGTACTTC. Its protein is CAWSDDRGAYEQYF.

CDR3 in DNA: TGTGCCAGTAGTAGGACGGGACCGAGCTCCTATAATTCACCCCTCCACTTT. Translating gives CASSRTGPSSYNSPLHF. The chain has TRBV19 and TRBJ1-6, with D possibly matching TRBD1 (5 bases). CDR1 is LNHDA, CDR2 SQIVND, per germline (reference sequence). The V end was cut by 4 bases, the J end by 0 bases, with 13 bases between. The CDR3 sequence is 17 residues long.

The V and J genes are TRBV6-5 and TRBJ2-5, with a weak D call TRBD2 (6 bases). The V gene lost 4 bases and the J gene lost 5 bases, with 17 bases spanning the gap. Germline V gives CDR1 MNHEY, CDR2 SVGAGI. The CDR3 is 15 residues long. DNA of the CDR3: TGTGCCAGCAGTTCCCTGGAGGGCGGCGGGGAGACCCAGTACTTC. Its translation: CASSSLEGGGETQYF.

Concerning this clone itself: The identical CDR3 is also encoded by other nucleotide sequences in the sample. The V gene is TRBV7-2, the J gene TRBJ1-1, with D possibly being TRBD1 (5 bases). The length of the CDR3 is 16 residues. Trimming pared 3 bases from V and 0 bases from J, leaving 14 bases between. The germline gives CDR1 SGHTA, CDR2 FQGNSA. CDR3 protein: CASSFSLGGLNTEAFF. CDR3 nucleotides: TGTGCCAGCAGCTTTTCCCTGGGGGGGTTGAACACTGAAGCTTTCTTT.

This sequence joins TRBV7-8 and TRBJ2-7, with unresolved D. The CDR3 is 12 residues long. V lost 5 bases and J 2 bases, leaving 7 bases between the germline ends. The germline CDR1 and CDR2 sequences are SGHVS and FQNEAQ. The CDR3: CASSPIPYEQYF. The CDR3 coding sequence is TGTGCCAGCAGCCCGATTCCCTACGAGCAGTACTTC. Using reference TRBV7-8 and TRBJ2-7 for the parts outside the CDR3, the full variable domain is GAGVSQSPRYKVAKRGQDVALRCDPISGHVSLFWYQQALGQGPEFLTYFQNEAQLDKSGLPSDRFFAERPEGSVSTLKIQRTQQEDSAVYLCASSPIPYEQYFGPGTRLTVT.

This rearrangement joins TRBV4-3 to TRBJ2-1; D unclear. The CDR3 loop spans 14 amino acids. Germline V CDR1 and CDR2: LGHNA, YSLEER. Trimming removed 1 base from V and 7 bases from J, with 11 bases in between. CDR3 nucleotide sequence: TGCGCCAGCAGCCAAGGCACAGATCCGAATGAGCAGTTCTTC. This translates into CASSQGTDPNEQFF.

A word on this clone: The sample contains more than one DNA sequence encoding this CDR3. V gene TRBV9 combines with J gene TRBJ2-7; 7 bases map to TRBD2. With 1 base clipped from V and 4 bases from J, the junction kept 2 bases outside the gene matches. Germline V lookup: CDR1 SGDLS, CDR2 YYNGEE. CDR3 length: 13 residues. The CDR3 nucleotides are TGTGCCAGCAGCGTAAGTAGCGGGTACGAGCAGTACTTC. Translated: CASSVSSGYEQYF.

The chain employs TRBV27 and TRBJ1-1; no clear D gene. V gave up 4 bases and J gave up 1 base, with 10 bases separating them. Germline V gene sequence: CDR1 MNHEY, CDR2 SMNVEV (reference sequence). CDR3 size: 14 residues. This CDR3 is CASSYVSENTEAFF. CDR3 DNA: TGTGCCAGCAGTTACGTCAGTGAGAACACTGAAGCTTTCTTT.

V and J are TRBV7-2 and TRBJ1-2; D is ambiguous. V was clipped by 5 bases and J by 4 bases, with 14 bases between them. This CDR3 has 14 residues. Looked up from germline, CDR1 is SGHTA and CDR2 is FQGNSA. CDR3 DNA sequence: TGTGCCAGCAGCCCTAAAGAGGGCCTCTATGGCTACACCTTC. Translating gives CASSPKEGLYGYTF.

CDR3 bases: TGTGCCAGCGGCCTCCCCGCCGGGAACGGCAATGAGCAGTTCTTC. Protein: CASGLPAGNGNEQFF. The genes are TRBV28 and TRBJ2-1, with D perhaps matching TRBD2 (5 bases). The CDR3 sequence is 15 residues long. V was pared by 8 bases and J by 6 bases, with 20 bases between. Germline CDR1 MDHEN, CDR2 SYDVKM.

This sequence joins TRBV7-9 and TRBJ2-1, with 15 bases lining up with TRBD2. This CDR3 comprises 19 residues. V lost 1 base to trimming and J lost 3 bases; unmatched junction nucleotides: 7. Per germline, CDR1 SEHNR and CDR2 FQNEAQ (reference sequence). CDR3: CASSLVGTSGRWVYNEQFF. CDR3 in DNA: TGTGCCAGCAGCTTAGTCGGGACTAGCGGGAGGTGGGTCTACAATGAGCAGTTCTTC.

The gene calls are TRBV4-1 and TRBJ2-7; perhaps TRBD1 as D (5 bases). There are 15 residues in the CDR3. CDR1 and CDR2 from the germline V gene are MGHRA and YSYEKL. V dropped 4 bases and J dropped 0 bases, with 13 bases sitting between them. The CDR3 is CASSPTGYHSYEQYF. The DNA of the CDR3 is TGCGCCAGCAGCCCCACAGGATACCACTCCTACGAGCAGTACTTC.

The chain couples TRBV2 to TRBJ1-5; 11 bases are shared with TRBD1. Trimming took 10 bases from V and 6 from J; bases not matched to a gene: 5. The CDR3 is 13 amino acids. Germline V gene lookup returns CDR1 SNHLY and CDR2 FYNNEI. The CDR3, as DNA: TGTGCCACCGGGACAGGGGGAAGTCAGCCCCAGCATTTT. Its protein is CATGTGGSQPQHF.